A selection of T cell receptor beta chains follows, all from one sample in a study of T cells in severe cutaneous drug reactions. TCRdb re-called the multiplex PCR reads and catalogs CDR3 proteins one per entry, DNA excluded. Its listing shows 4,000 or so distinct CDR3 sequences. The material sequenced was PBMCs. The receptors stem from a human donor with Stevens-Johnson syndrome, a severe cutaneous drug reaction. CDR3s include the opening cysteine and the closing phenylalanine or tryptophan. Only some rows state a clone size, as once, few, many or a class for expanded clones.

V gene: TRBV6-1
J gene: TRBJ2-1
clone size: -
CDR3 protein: CASTEDSHNEQFF

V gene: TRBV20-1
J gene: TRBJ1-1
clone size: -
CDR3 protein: CSASGALNTEAFF

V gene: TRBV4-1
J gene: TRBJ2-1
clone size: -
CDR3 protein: CASSQIGTEQFF

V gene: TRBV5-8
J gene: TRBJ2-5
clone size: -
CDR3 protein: CASTIQGLTRQETQYF

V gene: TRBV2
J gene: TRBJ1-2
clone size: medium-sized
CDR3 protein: CATDRDYGYTF

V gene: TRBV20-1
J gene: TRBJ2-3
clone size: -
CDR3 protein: CSAREGAGGDTQYF

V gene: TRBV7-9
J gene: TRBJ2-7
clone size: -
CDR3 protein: CASSSTRSGYEQYF

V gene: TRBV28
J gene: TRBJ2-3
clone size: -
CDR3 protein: CASSPGTAYTDTQYF

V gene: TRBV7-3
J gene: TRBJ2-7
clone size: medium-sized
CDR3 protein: CASSLRPAGESYEQYF

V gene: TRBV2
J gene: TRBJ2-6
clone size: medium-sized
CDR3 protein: CASSEGGVTNVLTF

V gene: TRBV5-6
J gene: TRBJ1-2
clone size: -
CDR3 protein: CASTLPGRDYGYTF

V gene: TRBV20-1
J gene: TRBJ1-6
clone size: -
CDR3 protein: CSASGQVGSPLHF

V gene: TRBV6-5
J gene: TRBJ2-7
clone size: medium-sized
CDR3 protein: CASSPRTDSYEQYF

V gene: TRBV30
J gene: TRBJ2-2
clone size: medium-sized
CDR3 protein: CAWTAGGPGELFF

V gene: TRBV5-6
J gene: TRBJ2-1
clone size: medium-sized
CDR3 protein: CASSFGLNNEQFF

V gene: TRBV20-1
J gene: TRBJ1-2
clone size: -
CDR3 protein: CSARGQGEGYTF

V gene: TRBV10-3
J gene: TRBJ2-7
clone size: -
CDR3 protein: CAISGDTELYEQYF

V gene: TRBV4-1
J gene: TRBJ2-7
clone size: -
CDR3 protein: CASSQVGTSPYEQYF

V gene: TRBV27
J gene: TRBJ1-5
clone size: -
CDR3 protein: CASSLLGNRNQPQHF

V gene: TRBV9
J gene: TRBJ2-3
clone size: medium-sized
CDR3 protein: CASSVGQDTDTQYF

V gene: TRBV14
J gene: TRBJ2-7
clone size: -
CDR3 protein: CASSHGQGARVYEQYF

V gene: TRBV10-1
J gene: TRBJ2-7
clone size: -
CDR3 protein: CANLDGTGGNEQYF

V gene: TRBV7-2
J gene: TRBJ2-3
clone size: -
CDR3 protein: CASSTATDTQYF

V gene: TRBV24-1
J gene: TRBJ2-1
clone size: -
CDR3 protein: CATSDPPGQGNNEQFF

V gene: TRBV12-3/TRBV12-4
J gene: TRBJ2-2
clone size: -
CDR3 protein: CASSAGVSVTGELFF

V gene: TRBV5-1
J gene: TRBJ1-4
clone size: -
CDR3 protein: CASSLTNNEKLFF

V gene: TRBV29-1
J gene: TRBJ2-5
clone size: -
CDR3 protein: CSSAGEKTQYF

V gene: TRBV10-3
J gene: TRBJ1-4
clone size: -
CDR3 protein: CAISHRQGNEKLFF

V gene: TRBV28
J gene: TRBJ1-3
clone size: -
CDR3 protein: CASRPHSSGNTIYF

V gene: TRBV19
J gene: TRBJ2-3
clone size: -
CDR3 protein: CASSLGADTQYF

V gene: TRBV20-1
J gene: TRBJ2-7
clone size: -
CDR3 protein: CSARDLLLAGEWEQYF

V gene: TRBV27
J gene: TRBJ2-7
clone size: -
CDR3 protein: CASSFLGPGNEQYF

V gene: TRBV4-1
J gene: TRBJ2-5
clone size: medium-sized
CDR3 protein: CASSQDFPPRETQYF

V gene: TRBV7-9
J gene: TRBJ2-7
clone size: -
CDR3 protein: CASSGMDRREQYF

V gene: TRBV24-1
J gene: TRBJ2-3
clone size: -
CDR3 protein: CATRDSRTDTQYF

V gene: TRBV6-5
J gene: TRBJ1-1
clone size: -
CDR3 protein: CASRGTSRARTEAFF

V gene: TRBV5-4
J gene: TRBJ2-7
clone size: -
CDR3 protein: CASSLTGESYEQYF

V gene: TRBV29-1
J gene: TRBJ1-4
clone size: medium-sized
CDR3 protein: CSVSTTNEKLFF

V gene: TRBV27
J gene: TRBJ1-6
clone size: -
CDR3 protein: CASSTGSGGSYNSPLHF

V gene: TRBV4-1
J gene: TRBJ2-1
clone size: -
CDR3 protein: CASSQVSGSVNEQFF

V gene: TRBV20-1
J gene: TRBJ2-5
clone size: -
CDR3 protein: CSAWSSGVYETQYF

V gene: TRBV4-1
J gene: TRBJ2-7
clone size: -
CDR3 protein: CASSRLVAGFGYEQYF

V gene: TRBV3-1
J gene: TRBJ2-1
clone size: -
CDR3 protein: CASGQVAGGGGEQFF

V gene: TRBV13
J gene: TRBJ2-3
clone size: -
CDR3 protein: CASSKWSTDTQYF

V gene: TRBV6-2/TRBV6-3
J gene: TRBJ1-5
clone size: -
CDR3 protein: CASSSPSNYQPQHF

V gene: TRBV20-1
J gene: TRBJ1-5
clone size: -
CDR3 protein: CSARVPREHQPQHF

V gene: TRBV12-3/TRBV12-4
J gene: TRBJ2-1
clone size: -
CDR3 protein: CASSSGLAGYNEQFF

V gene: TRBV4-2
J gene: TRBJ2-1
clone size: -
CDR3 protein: CASSQDLPASAYNEQFF

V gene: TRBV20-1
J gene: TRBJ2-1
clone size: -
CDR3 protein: CSGPGRLAGGGNEQFF

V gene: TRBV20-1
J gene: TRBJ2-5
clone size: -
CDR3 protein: CSAREDWGSGRKETQYF

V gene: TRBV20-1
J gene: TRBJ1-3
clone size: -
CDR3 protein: CSARGGRGSGNTIYF

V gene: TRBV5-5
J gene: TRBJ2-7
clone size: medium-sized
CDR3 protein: CASSSPSGSSYEQYF

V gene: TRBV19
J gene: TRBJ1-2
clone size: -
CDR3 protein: CASSIGEGDGYTF

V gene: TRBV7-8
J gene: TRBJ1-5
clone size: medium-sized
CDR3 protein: CASSTKIEGQPQHF

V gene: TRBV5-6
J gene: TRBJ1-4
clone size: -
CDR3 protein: CASSSEVAGAANEKLFF

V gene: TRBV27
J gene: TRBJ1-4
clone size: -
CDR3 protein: CASSLHSNEKLFF

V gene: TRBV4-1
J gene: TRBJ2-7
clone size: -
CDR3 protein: CASSRSGGASSYEQYF

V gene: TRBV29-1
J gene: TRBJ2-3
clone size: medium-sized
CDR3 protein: CSVVRDTDTQYF

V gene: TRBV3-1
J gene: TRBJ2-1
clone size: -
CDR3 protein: CASSQEGVYNEQFF

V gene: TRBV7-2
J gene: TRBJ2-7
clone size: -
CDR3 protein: CASSLAFPSYEQYF